This T cell receptor (beta chain) was documented in a study of blood T cell repertoires in COVID-19. Study context: Donors in the United States, Italy and Spain gave samples during acute or convalescent COVID-19.

In the original analysis: From reference gene primer amplification, estimates of nucleated cell counts were derived. TCRdb keeps only in-frame clones here, not all; method: immunoSEQ multiplex PCR. That table gives V, J and clone size, and the DNA gave D and trimming. The sample contains tens of thousands of clones, around four fifths of which appear only once. Germline V gene lookup returns CDR1 PRHDT and CDR2 FYEKMQ (reference sequence). CDR3 length: 15 amino acids. V shed 5 bases and J shed 5 bases, with 17 bases lying between them. The clonotype comes from a man in his fifties with active COVID-19. V usage is TRBV13 and J usage is TRBJ2-3; D might be TRBD2 (5 bases). Sequenced sample: peripheral blood. CDR3 protein: CASSPRGRAGDTQYF. The DNA for the CDR3 is TGTGCCAGCAGCCCCCGAGGGCGGGCGGGAGATACGCAGTATTTT.